The 9 T cell receptor beta chains below all came from one sample that was sequenced in a study of blood T cell repertoires in COVID-19. Assay used: immunoSEQ multiplex PCR; TCRdb lists only in-frame clones, some missing. This sample has over 110,000 clones, with under 90% found just once. Sequences were obtained from PBMCs or T cells enriched from blood (not recorded which). Every receptor here comes from a man between 45 and 60 years old in a cohort exposed to, infected with or recovered from COVID-19 (not recorded which).

In its sample, this clone was seen once. The chain couples TRBV5-1 to TRBJ2-7; the D gene is possibly TRBD1 (5 bases). The CDR3 extends over 12 amino acids. Germline V gene lookup returns CDR1 SGHRS and CDR2 YFSETQ. Trimming took 2 bases from V and 4 from J, leaving 7 bases between them. As DNA, the CDR3 is TGCGCCAGCAGCTTTACAGGTTACGAGCAGTACTTC. The encoded protein is CASSFTGYEQYF.

The chain carries TRBV11-2 and TRBJ2-3, with 11 nucleotides matching TRBD2. Germline V lookup: CDR1 SGHAT, CDR2 FQNNGV. This CDR3 has 16 amino acids. The ends lost 5 bases at V and 7 bases at J; junction bases unmatched: 11. CDR3 loop: CASSPSIAGGRNTQYF. The CDR3 region has the DNA TGTGCCAGCAGCCCCTCAATAGCGGGGGGGCGGAATACGCAGTATTTT.

The chain recombines TRBV25-1 with TRBJ1-1; D call uncertain. Germline assignment: CDR1 MGHDK and CDR2 SYGVNS. The germline V and J ends were trimmed by 3 bases and 12 bases, with 14 bases remaining between them. The CDR3 is made up of 12 amino acids. CDR3 loop: CASSEGGLRTFF. The CDR3 DNA reads TGTGCCAGCAGTGAGGGAGGTTTGAGAACTTTCTTT. Drawing the rest from reference TRBV25-1 and TRBJ1-1, the complete variable domain is EADIYQTPRYLVIGTGKKITLECSQTMGHDKMYWYQQDPGMELHLIHYSYGVNSTEKGDLSSESTVSRIRTEHFPLTLESARPSHTSQYLCASSEGGLRTFFGQGTRLTVV.

The chain employs TRBV7-3 and TRBJ1-2, with D possibly being TRBD1 (6 bases). CDR3 length: 14 residues. In germline, CDR1 is SGHTA, CDR2 FQGTGA. The V gene lost 5 bases and the J gene lost 7 bases, with 17 bases spanning the gap. CDR3: CASSPAGGAGGYTF. DNA for the CDR3: TGTGCCAGCAGCCCCGCCGGGGGGGCTGGTGGCTACACCTTC.

This clone has a handful of counts. V usage is TRBV18 and J usage is TRBJ1-1; possibly TRBD1 for D (5 bases). Trimming shortened V by 3 bases and J by 5 bases, and 13 bases separated the two germline ends. The V gene's germline CDR1 is KGHSH and CDR2 LQKENI. This CDR3 is 14 amino acids long. Here the CDR3 DNA reads TGTGCCAGCTCACCGAGCGGGGGAGAAACTGAAGCTTTCTTT. It specifies CASSPSGGETEAFF. Filled out from reference TRBV18 and TRBJ1-1, the complete variable domain reads NAGVMQNPRHLVRRRGQEARLRCSPMKGHSHVYWYRQLPEEGLKFMVYLQKENIIDESGMPKERFSAEFPKEGPSILRIQQVVRGDSAAYFCASSPSGGETEAFFGQGTRLTVV.

CDR3 DNA: TGTGCCAGCAGCCAAGTGCAGGGTCAGGCACCCCTCCACTTT. As protein: CASSQVQGQAPLHF. The chain joins TRBV3-1 (or the pseudogene TRBV3-2) to TRBJ1-6, with D perhaps matching TRBD1 (5 bases). This CDR3 has 14 amino acids. Per the germline V gene, CDR1 is LGHDT and CDR2 is YNNKEL (reference sequence). V lost 1 base, J lost 11 bases, and 12 bases lay in between.

This chain joins TRBV7-6 and TRBJ1-5, with 7 bases fitting TRBD1. In germline, CDR1 is SGHVS, CDR2 FNYEAQ. The CDR3 is made up of 15 amino acids. The V and J ends lost 2 bases and 5 bases, in that order; junction bases with no gene match: 6. The CDR3 is CASSLTGARDQPQHF. The CDR3 nucleotides are TGTGCCAGCAGCTTAACAGGGGCGCGGGATCAGCCCCAGCATTTT.

A single count supports this clone. The chain links TRBV30 to TRBJ2-5, with 9 bases aligning to TRBD2. The CDR3 covers 14 residues. V lost 1 base and J lost 5; bases outside the gene matches: 5. Germline V lookup: CDR1 GTSNPN, CDR2 SVGIG (reference sequence). For the CDR3, the DNA is TGTGCCTGGAGTGGGGTAGCGGGAGTGGAGACCCAGTACTTC. Translated, it gives CAWSGVAGVETQYF.

The V gene is TRBV2, the J gene TRBJ2-1, with 9 bases aligning to TRBD2. Trimming at V came to 10 bases and at J to 3 bases, leaving 7 bases not matched to a gene. Germline assignment: CDR1 SNHLY and CDR2 FYNNEI. This CDR3 spans 14 amino acids. The CDR3 protein is CAKHAGGVYNEQFF. DNA of the CDR3: TGTGCCAAACACGCGGGAGGGGTCTACAATGAGCAGTTCTTC.